A selection of T cell receptor beta chains follows, all from one sample in a study of identical twins. TCRdb re-derived calls from the 5' RACE reads in MiXCR, one entry per CDR3 protein. The sample has 130,000 to 150,000 distinct CDR3 sequences; under 4.5% are singletons. Sequencing used memory T cells sorted from blood. The receptors stem from a man aged 18 to 30 in good health. Both conserved end residues are part of each CDR3. The order of the fields is D gene, V gene, clone size, J gene, CDR3 DNA, CDR3 protein. A D gene is named only where the DNA matches it firmly. Clone sizes are given selectively: once, few, many, or a class where the clone is expanded.

D gene: TRBD2; V gene: TRBV4-3; clone size: many; J gene: TRBJ2-5; CDR3 DNA: TGCGCCAGCAGCCCTAGGGAGGGAGAGACCCAGTACTTC; CDR3 protein: CASSPREGETQYF
D gene: .; V gene: TRBV11-3; clone size: many; J gene: TRBJ1-3; CDR3 DNA: TGTGCCAGCAGCTTAGATCCGTGGAGTTCTGGAAACACCATATATTTT; CDR3 protein: CASSLDPWSSGNTIYF
D gene: .; V gene: TRBV7-9; clone size: many; J gene: TRBJ2-5; CDR3 DNA: TGTGCCAGCAGCTTAGCCCCTGGACGCAGAGGAGAGACCCAGTACTTC; CDR3 protein: CASSLAPGRRGETQYF
D gene: .; V gene: TRBV29-1; clone size: many; J gene: TRBJ2-3; CDR3 DNA: TGCAGCGTTGAAGATCGGAGGGATACGCAGTATTTT; CDR3 protein: CSVEDRRDTQYF
D gene: .; V gene: TRBV11-2; clone size: .; J gene: TRBJ2-2; CDR3 DNA: TGTGCCAGCAGCTTGGGTTTCGCGAACACCGGGGAGCTGTTTTTT; CDR3 protein: CASSLGFANTGELFF
D gene: TRBD2; V gene: TRBV7-2; clone size: many; J gene: TRBJ2-7; CDR3 DNA: TGTGCCAGCAGCTTAGCGGCTAGCGGGAGGCGCGAGCAGTACTTC; CDR3 protein: CASSLAASGRREQYF
D gene: TRBD1; V gene: TRBV24-1; clone size: many; J gene: TRBJ2-1; CDR3 DNA: TGTGCCACCAGTGGAAAAACAGGGGCGCCTTTCAATGAGCAGTTCTTC; CDR3 protein: CATSGKTGAPFNEQFF
D gene: .; V gene: TRBV2; clone size: many; J gene: TRBJ2-3; CDR3 DNA: TGTGCCAGCAGCGGGTCGCAGTTAGATACGCAGTATTTT; CDR3 protein: CASSGSQLDTQYF
D gene: TRBD1; V gene: TRBV5-6; clone size: many; J gene: TRBJ2-5; CDR3 DNA: TGTGCCAGCAGCCCTCGGACAGGGGGAGGAGAAGAGACCCAGTACTTC; CDR3 protein: CASSPRTGGGEETQYF
D gene: .; V gene: TRBV18; clone size: many; J gene: TRBJ2-7; CDR3 DNA: TGTGCCAGCTCACCCCAGGGAGAGGTGTACGAGCAGTACTTC; CDR3 protein: CASSPQGEVYEQYF
D gene: .; V gene: TRBV18; clone size: many; J gene: TRBJ2-7; CDR3 DNA: TGTGCCAGCTCACCACCGGGCAGGGCAGGCGAGCAGTACTTC; CDR3 protein: CASSPPGRAGEQYF